The source of this T cell receptor (delta chain) is a study of gamma-delta T cells after stem cell transplantation. Per the germline V gene, CDR1 is NSMFDY and CDR2 is ISSIKDK. The CDR3 contains 22 residues. The sample holds a few counts of this clone. A much larger clonotype is one base distant, so this may be a read error. TCRdb re-called clones from the RT-PCR reads using CATT. The sample records 600 to 750 delta-chain clones, 5.5% to 6.5% being singletons. The chain recombines TRAV29/DV5 with TRDJ1; 7 bases match TRDD3. The clonotype was recovered from a human donor. It is not recorded whose cells these are; they may come from a transplant donor. The sample comprised gamma-delta T cells. CDR3 sequence reads: CATSSQRRRPYWGSKGSDKLIF. CDR3 bases: TGTGCAACAAGCTCTCAGCGAAGGAGACCTTACTGGGGATCTAAGGGGAGCGATAAACTCATCTTT.